Listed here are 6 T cell receptor beta chains from one sample, sequenced in a study of blood T cell repertoires in COVID-19. The repertoire was sequenced with immunoSEQ multiplex PCR; TCRdb's copy has only in-frame clones and lacks some. The repertoire holds tens of thousands of clones, with 87% as singletons. The sample consisted of peripheral blood. Every receptor here comes from an elderly woman with active or convalescent COVID-19.

The chain combines TRBV3-1 (or the pseudogene TRBV3-2) with TRBJ2-7, with TRBD2 identical over 8 bases. Germline V gene sequence: CDR1 LGHDT, CDR2 YNNKEL (reference sequence). The CDR3 sequence is 17 residues long. V was pared by 2 bases and J by 3 bases, with 12 bases of the junction left unmatched. CDR3 residues: CASSQSLRAGDFYEQYF. CDR3 in DNA: TGTGCCAGCAGCCAATCCTTGCGAGCGGGAGATTTCTACGAGCAGTACTTC.

The gene calls are TRBV5-1 and TRBJ1-5; TRBD1 might be the D (6 bases). The germline V and J ends were trimmed by 4 bases and 4 bases, with 15 bases remaining between them. Looked up from germline, CDR1 is SGHRS and CDR2 is YFSETQ. This CDR3 has 15 amino acids. The DNA for the CDR3 is TGCGCCAGCAGCCCTCTAGGAACAGGGAATCAGCCCCAGCATTTT. Protein product: CASSPLGTGNQPQHF.

The chain joins TRBV28 to TRBJ1-6, with 8 bases fitting TRBD1. The CDR3 sequence is 15 residues long. Trimming removed 3 bases from V and 7 bases from J; junction bases left unmatched: 5. Looked up from germline, CDR1 is MDHEN and CDR2 is SYDVKM. The CDR3 region is CASSFGQGLNSPLHF. DNA for the CDR3: TGTGCCAGCAGTTTTGGACAGGGACTCAATTCACCCCTCCACTTT.

A single count supports this clone. The chain recombines TRBV7-2 with TRBJ2-7; the D gene is possibly TRBD2 (6 bases). From germline, CDR1 is SGHTA and CDR2 FQGNSA. The CDR3 covers 15 residues. The V end lost 3 bases, the J end lost 1 base, and 13 bases lay between the germline ends. The CDR3 loop reads CASSFSSGGSYEQYF. Written as DNA, the CDR3 is TGTGCCAGCAGCTTTTCCAGCGGAGGGTCCTACGAGCAGTACTTC.

The chain is built from TRBV4-3 and TRBJ1-6; a weak D match, TRBD1 (6 bases). V was clipped by 4 bases and J by 7 bases, with 11 bases between them. Germline assignment: CDR1 LGHNA and CDR2 YSLEER. The CDR3 spans 14 residues. The CDR3 loop is CASSLGQGNSPLHF. The DNA for the CDR3 is TGCGCCAGCAGCCTGGGGCAGGGGAATTCACCCCTCCACTTT.

The V and J genes are TRBV6-4 and TRBJ2-7, with D possibly matching TRBD1 (6 bases). The CDR3 has 15 residues. V was cut by 7 bases and J by 0 bases, with 16 bases left in between. Germline CDR1 and CDR2: MRHNA and SNTAGT. For the CDR3, the DNA is TGTGCCAGCAACCAGCCCAGGGGAAGCTCCTACGAGCAGTACTTC. This gives the protein CASNQPRGSSYEQYF.